The clone carrying this TCR beta chain was counted only a few times. The antigen is undetermined. This table comes from immunoSEQ multiplex PCR, and its TCRdb copy is limited to in-frame clones, with some not included. Of about 680,000 clones listed, about 78% are singletons. The entry originates in a study of shared clonotypes between healthy human individuals. Study-level results: Estimated richness values were generally larger in naive subsets than in memory subsets.

This TCR was sampled from a woman under 40 in good health. Material for sequencing was memory CD4+ T cells sorted from blood. The subset is: CD45RA-negative fraction.

The CDR3 DNA follows: TGTGCCAGCAGCTTAGAGGGTACAGGACGCACTGAGCAGTTCTTC. Translated, it gives CASSLEGTGRTEQFF. The chain couples TRBV7-8 to TRBJ2-1; TRBD1 might be the D (5 bases). V dropped 1 base and J dropped 9 bases, with 16 bases sitting between them. The CDR3 runs to 15 residues. Germline-derived CDR1 and CDR2 are SGHVS and FQNEAQ.